A selection of T cell receptor beta chains follows, all from one sample in a study of T cells after yellow fever vaccination. MiXCR, run by TCRdb on the 5' RACE reads, gives a single entry per CDR3 protein. The data hold a few hundred thousand distinct CDR3 sequences, with around 5.3% observed a single time. The source material was CD4+ T cells sorted from PBMCs, sampled on the day of the yellow fever booster vaccination. The receptors come from a young man who received the YFV17D yellow fever vaccine. Each CDR3 is given without its conserved first and last residue. Each record gives: V gene, CDR3 length, J gene, CDR3 protein.

>TRBV4-3|13|TRBJ2-6
ASSQVGSGANVLT
>TRBV29-1|16|TRBJ2-1
SVEGSGGLRLSYNEQF
>TRBV7-9|10|TRBJ2-7
ASSSRGLERY
>TRBV7-6|11|TRBJ2-7
ASSLDRLGEQY
>TRBV7-9|11|TRBJ2-3
ATLGPRRDTQY
>TRBV6-1|11|TRBJ1-1
ASTQGLYTEAF
>TRBV7-2|11|TRBJ1-4
ASSLNQGEKLF
>TRBV11-3|10|TRBJ2-5
ASSWGRGTQY
>TRBV5-1|12|TRBJ1-4
ASSPRTPNEKLF
>TRBV9|14|TRBJ1-3
ASSPPGPISGNTIY
>TRBV20-1|14|TRBJ2-6
SGKGQVLSGANVLT
>TRBV19|15|TRBJ2-5
ASSTRTSGGNQETQY
>TRBV6-2/TRBV6-3|11|TRBJ2-7
ASSKTGSNEQY
>TRBV3-1|14|TRBJ1-2
ASSQVSGHLSYGYT
>TRBV11-2|12|TRBJ1-2
ASSPQRANYGYT
>TRBV7-2|13|TRBJ2-2
ASSFGGGYTGELF
>TRBV12-3/TRBV12-4|15|TRBJ1-1
ASSLDGSFQLHTEAF
>TRBV7-2|13|TRBJ1-3
ASSFGTGSGNTIY
>TRBV4-1|12|TRBJ1-1
ASSLLGMNTEAF
>TRBV11-2|12|TRBJ1-6
ASSLVGGNSPLH
>TRBV5-1|13|TRBJ2-1
ASSLPGAPYNEQF
>TRBV5-1|14|TRBJ2-3
ASSPGQGPSTDTQY
>TRBV12-3/TRBV12-4|10|TRBJ1-5
ASRTGVQPQH
>TRBV5-4|12|TRBJ2-3
ASSSGQGGGTQY
>TRBV12-3/TRBV12-4|11|TRBJ1-2
ASSLQGLSAYT
>TRBV12-3/TRBV12-4|13|TRBJ1-5
ASSSSPGGYQPQH
>TRBV7-2|12|TRBJ1-2
ASSPRQTLYGYT
>TRBV7-2|13|TRBJ2-2
ASSYQGARTGELF
>TRBV20-1|10|TRBJ1-1
SATRRDTEAF
>TRBV18|13|TRBJ2-5
ASSPTIALQETQY
>TRBV3-1|13|TRBJ2-3
ASSLGWEGLDTQY
>TRBV4-2|12|TRBJ2-1
ASSQLRGGNEQF
>TRBV12-3/TRBV12-4|13|TRBJ2-2
ASSLSGVVTGELF
>TRBV12-3/TRBV12-4|10|TRBJ1-4
ASSHPLGKLF